The source of this T cell receptor (beta chain) is a study of cytomegalovirus exposure and HLA in healthy donors. Overall study findings and caveats: CMV antigen specificity was confirmed in vitro for a few CMV-associated chains.

There are 16 residues in the CDR3. V was clipped by 1 base and J by 1 base; unmatched bases: 3. Germline CDR1 is SGHDT and CDR2 is YYEEEE. This clone has a single count. No antigen is known for it. The PCR had 60 Vbeta and 13 Jbeta primers. Assay: immunoSEQ multiplex PCR; the TCRdb copy retains only in-frame clones and omits some. The table includes about 210,000 clones, approximately 90% detected once. The sample taken for sequencing was PBMCs. The chain links TRBV5-6 to TRBJ2-2, with 8 bases that match TRBD1. This clonotype was sampled from a boy aged 2 to 10 in good health and CMV-seronegative. The chain's CDR3 is CASSLSGTGNTGELFF. CDR3 coding DNA: TGTGCCAGCAGCTTGTCCGGGACAGGGAACACCGGGGAGCTGTTTTTT.